This T cell receptor (beta chain) was profiled in a study of T cells in Graves' hyperthyroidism and ophthalmopathy. V lost 2 bases to trimming and J lost 12 bases, with 15 bases between them. The CDR3 is made up of 12 amino acids. CDR1 and CDR2 (germline): SGHRS, YFSETQ. Amplification yielded TCR beta CDR3 regions, with RNA transcripts as the source. Carried out on the TCR CDR3, a first-round RT-PCR used the HTBI primer set. Using its own MiXCR run on the multiplex PCR reads, TCRdb lists one record per CDR3 protein. The sample shows approximately 870,000 distinct CDR3 sequences, around 38% of them seen only once. This clonotype was observed a handful of times. PBMCs were obtained from approximately 9.2 ml fresh peripheral blood.

The chain combines TRBV5-1 with TRBJ2-7; D may match TRBD1 or TRBD2 (5 bases each). Input material: blood. The TCR comes from a man between 18 and 35 years old with Graves' hyperthyroidism. CDR3 coding DNA: TGCGCCAGCAGCTTCGACCGGGGACGAAGGTACTTC. Amino acids: CASSFDRGRRYF.